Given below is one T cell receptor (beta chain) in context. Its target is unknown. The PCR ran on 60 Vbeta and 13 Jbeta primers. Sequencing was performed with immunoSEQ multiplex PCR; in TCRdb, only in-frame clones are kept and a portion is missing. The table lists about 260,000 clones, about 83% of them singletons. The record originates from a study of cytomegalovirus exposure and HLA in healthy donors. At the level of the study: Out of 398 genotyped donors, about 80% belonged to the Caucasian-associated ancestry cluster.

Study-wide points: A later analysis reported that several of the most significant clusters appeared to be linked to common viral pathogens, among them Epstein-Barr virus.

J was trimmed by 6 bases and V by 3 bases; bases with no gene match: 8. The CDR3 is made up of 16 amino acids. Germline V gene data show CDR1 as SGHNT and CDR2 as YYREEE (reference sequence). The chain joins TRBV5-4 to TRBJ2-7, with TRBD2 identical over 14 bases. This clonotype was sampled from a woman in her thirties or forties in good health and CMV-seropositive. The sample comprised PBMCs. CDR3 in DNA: TGTGCCAGCAGCTCAGCACCCGGGACTAGCGGGAGCGAGCAGTACTTC. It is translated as CASSSAPGTSGSEQYF.